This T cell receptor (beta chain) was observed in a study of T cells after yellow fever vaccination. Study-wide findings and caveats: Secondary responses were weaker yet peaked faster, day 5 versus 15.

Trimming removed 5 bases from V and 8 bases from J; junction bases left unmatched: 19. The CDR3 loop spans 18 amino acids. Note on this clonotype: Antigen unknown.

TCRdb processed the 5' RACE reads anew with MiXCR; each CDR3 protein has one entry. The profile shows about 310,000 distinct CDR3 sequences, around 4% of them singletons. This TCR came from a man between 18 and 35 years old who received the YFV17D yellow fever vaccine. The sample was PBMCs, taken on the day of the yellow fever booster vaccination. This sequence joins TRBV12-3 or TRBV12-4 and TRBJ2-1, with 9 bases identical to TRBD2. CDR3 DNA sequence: TGTGCCAGCAGTCCCCGCGGGCGGGGGGGCCTTAGGCGGGATGAGCAGTTCTTC. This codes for CASSPRGRGGLRRDEQFF.